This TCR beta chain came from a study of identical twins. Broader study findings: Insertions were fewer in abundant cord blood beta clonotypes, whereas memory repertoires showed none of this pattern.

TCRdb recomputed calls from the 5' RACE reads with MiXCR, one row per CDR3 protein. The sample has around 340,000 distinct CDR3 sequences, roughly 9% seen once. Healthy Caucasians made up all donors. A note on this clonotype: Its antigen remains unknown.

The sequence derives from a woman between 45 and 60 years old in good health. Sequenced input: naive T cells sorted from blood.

The CDR3 sequence: CASSGIGANYGYTF. Written as DNA, the CDR3 is TGTGCCAGCAGCGGGATCGGTGCTAACTATGGCTACACCTTC. This sequence joins TRBV7-9 and TRBJ1-2; no clear D gene. Trimming cost V 5 bases and J 0 bases, with 10 bases left between them. Germline lookup yields CDR1 SEHNR and CDR2 FQNEAQ (reference sequence). The CDR3 covers 14 residues.